The entry below describes one T cell receptor (beta chain). RNA transcripts served as the template for amplifying TCR beta CDR3 regions. A set of HTBI primers served as the primers for a first-round RT-PCR of the TCR CDR3. One entry per CDR3 protein, called by TCRdb with MiXCR from the multiplex PCR reads. The repertoire holds some 690,000 distinct CDR3 sequences, 15% to 20% seen once, with about a sixth in the top ten. Uncontrolled infection, other autoimmune disease, pregnancy or lactation excluded patients. CDR1 and CDR2 from the germline V gene are SGHVS and FNYEAQ. The CDR3 extends over 17 amino acids. The V gene end was trimmed by 5 bases and the J gene end by 1 base; junction bases not matched to a gene: 8. The data derive from a study of T cells in Graves' hyperthyroidism and ophthalmopathy.

The chain carries TRBV7-6 and TRBJ2-1, with 10 bases lining up with TRBD2. This TCR came from a man aged 45 to 65 with Graves' hyperthyroidism. What was sequenced was blood. This CDR3 reads CASSPHSSGRSYNEQFF. For the CDR3, the DNA is TGTGCCAGCAGCCCCCACTCTAGCGGGAGATCCTACAATGAGCAGTTCTTC.